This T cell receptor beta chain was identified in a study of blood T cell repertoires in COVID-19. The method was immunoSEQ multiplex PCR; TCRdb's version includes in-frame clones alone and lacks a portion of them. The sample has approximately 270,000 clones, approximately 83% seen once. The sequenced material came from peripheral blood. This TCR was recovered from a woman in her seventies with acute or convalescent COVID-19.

The CDR3 sequence is CASSLASGGQSSNYGYTF. CDR3 DNA sequence: TGTGCCAGCAGCTTAGCTTCAGGGGGCCAGAGTTCTAACTATGGCTACACCTTC. The chain uses TRBV7-9 and TRBJ1-2; 8 bases agree with TRBD1. The trim removed 0 bases at V and 0 bases at J, leaving 9 bases unmatched. CDR1 is SEHNR, CDR2 FQNEAQ, per germline (reference sequence). The length of the CDR3 is 18 residues.